Included here is one TCR beta chain sequence, with context. This clonotype was seen ten or more times. The target of this receptor is not known. Base qualities are not recorded, but no much larger clone differs from it by a single base. The TCR beta CDR3 regions were amplified from RNA transcripts. The TCR CDR3 was subjected to a first round of RT-PCR using the HTBI primer set and the Qiagen OneStep RT-PCR kit. A second multiplex PCR round built the libraries, followed by size selection and purification. Sequencing of the libraries was done on an Illumina HiSeq2000 using paired-end 100 bp reads. For the original study's pipeline: Raw data were processed with SOAPnuke, discarding reads with adapters, uncalled bases, mean Phred below 15, or no exact constant-primer or identifier match. High-quality paired reads were merged with COPE v1.2.5, and unique nucleotide sequences were defined as clonotypes. MiTCR v1.1 was used to align the clonotypes against IMGT TRBV, TRBD and TRBJ reference segments. Only V-J combinations with frequency above 0.0001, covering 99% to 99.2% of repertoires, were analysed. The TCS score was defined as the ratio of F50 (clonal expansion) to E x V (chaos), calculated using BLOSUM62-based TCRdist between CDR3 peptides within each V-J. Welch's t-statistics and random forest reduced 450 to 600 V-J features to roughly 13, which were used in a naive Bayes classifier (R e1071). The raw public reads went through TCRdb reprocessing: fastp at Q25, MiXCR clone calling, in-frame beta chains kept. CDR3 protein duplicates are merged, each entry listing the most common genes and DNA. These V and J calls derive from TCRdb rather than the authors' analysis. This sample lists hundreds of thousands of distinct CDR3 sequences; approximately 14% were detected once. The leading ten clones occupy around an eighth of the sample.

This sample is drawn from a study of T cells in Graves' hyperthyroidism and ophthalmopathy (dated 2019 in TCRdb). Some background on the complete study: Peripheral blood was collected at initial diagnosis, before any treatment. To identify distinguishing TCR V-J signatures, a discovery cohort of roughly 100 patients was used, comprising 43 with Graves' ophthalmopathy and around 57 with stable Graves' hyperthyroidism. Whether ophthalmopathy could be predicted prospectively was tested in an independent validation cohort made up of about 18 hyperthyroidism patients plus 17 patients who later progressed to ophthalmopathy. The roughly 100 discovery patients were randomly split 7:3 into training and test sets. The study also compared thyroid tissue and blood T-cell repertoires from 5 to 7 Graves' hyperthyroidism patients. After sampling, hyperthyroidism patients received methimazole starting at 30 mg daily, and ophthalmopathy patients received high-dose intravenous methylprednisolone. The paper describes TCR Vbeta CDR3 sequencing of about 140 peripheral blood samples, made up of approximately 40 ophthalmopathy patients, roughly 80 hyperthyroidism patients and approximately 17 progressor patients.

The CDR3, from cysteine to phenylalanine, totals 16 residues. The DNA shown is the 48-base CDR3, in frame from base 1. From the germline V gene (reference sequence), CDR1 is LGHDT and CDR2 is YNNKEL. V loses 0 bases of germline sequence and J loses 3 bases, and the interval between the two ends is 9 bases. The paper's findings and limits, for the study overall: During validation, the model predicted progression to ophthalmopathy a median of approximately 6 months ahead of onset, with 60% to 71% sensitivity and 72.22% specificity. Blood samples also contained most of the expanded thyroid clonotypes (frequency above 0.001), which suggests that blood repertoires may reflect thyroid immune responses. A 13 V-J signature model separated ophthalmopathy from stable hyperthyroidism, with roughly 88% sensitivity and about 81% specificity in cross-validation and 80%/75% in testing. No statistical method was used to set the sample size in advance, and investigators knew the group allocation.

Graves' hyperthyroidism was defined as stable when no progression to ophthalmopathy occurred over 18 months of follow-up. Hyperthyroidism patients were newly diagnosed, had a disease duration of under 2 months, and were aged 18 to 65 years. Any patient with an uncontrolled infection, another autoimmune disease, pregnancy or lactation was excluded. Diagnoses were established on the basis of clinical symptoms, serum thyroxine and TRAb, thyroid ultrasound, and orbital computed tomography. Ficoll-Paque density gradient centrifugation was used to isolate PBMCs from under 11 ml of fresh peripheral blood. Total RNA was extracted using Trizol reagent, and RNA quality was assessed on an Agilent 2100 Bioanalyzer.

This clonotype was sampled from a woman between 18 and 30 years old with Graves' hyperthyroidism. The sequence links TRBV3-1 to TRBJ2-6; no confident D gene assignment can be made. The sequencing sample was made of blood. The CDR3 region has the sequence CASSQDGGGGANVLTF. In nucleotides, the sequence is TGTGCCAGCAGCCAAGATGGCGGTGGTGGGGCCAACGTCCTGACTTTC. When the CDR3 is completed using the reference TRBV3-1 and TRBJ2-6 genes on either side, the full variable domain is DTAVSQTPKYLVTQMGNDKSIKCEQNLGHDTMYWYKQDSKKFLKIMFSYNNKELIINETVPNRFSPKSPDKAHLNLHINSLELGDSAVYFCASSQDGGGGANVLTFGAGSRLTVL.